This T cell receptor beta chain was recovered during a study (dated by TCRdb to between 2014 and 2017). A note on the overall study: Whether tumor-infiltrating Tregs in breast cancer are recruited from blood Tregs or converted in situ from other CD4+ T cell subsets was tested. The full study reports these points: The TCR alpha and beta sequences of tumor-infiltrating Tregs showed the greatest overlap with tumor naive CD4+ T cells, followed by blood naive CD4+ T cells. Validation in the larger cohort was restricted to a single TCR beta V-J rearrangement rather than whole repertoires. Tumor memory CD4+ T cell TCR gene usage clustered with blood and lymph node memory CD4+ cells and lymph node naive CD4+ cells.

Worth noting for this clonotype: Its antigen is currently not known. No quality values exist for individual bases; no much larger clone is one base distant.

To purify naive CD4+ T cells, the Miltenyi Naive CD4+ T Cell Isolation kit was used, and CD25 microbeads served to deplete Tregs. Tregs, naive and memory CD4+ T cells from tumor, blood and ipsilateral draining lymph nodes of about 5 breast cancer patients underwent full-length TCR alpha and beta sequencing. Ficoll density gradient centrifugation was used to isolate mononuclear cells from either lymph nodes or 45 to 50 ml of peripheral blood. Sorted cell populations were confirmed by FACS to exceed 90% purity. Full-length TCR variable regions were amplified by 5' RACE PCR with constant-region reverse primers, and semi-nested PCR with Nested Universal Primer A was subsequently performed. The ReliaPrep RNA Cell Miniprep System was used to extract total RNA, which was then reverse transcribed into 5'RACE-ready cDNA with the SMARTer RACE 5'/3' Kit. Full-length TCR alpha and beta libraries were barcoded with multiplex adaptors and sequenced on an Illumina MiSeq. As for the original processing: Sequencing data were pooled across the five patients for each of nine subset-tissue groups and compared by unsupervised clustering of TCR gene usage. The Morisita-Horn index was used to calculate repertoire similarity, with shared sequences weighted by how much each contributed to each repertoire. TCRdb reprocessed the public reads (quality trimming at Q25 with fastp, clone calling with MiXCR) and kept in-frame beta chains. Identical CDR3 proteins give one entry, which carries the most common genes and DNA. The V and J calls and clone size are TCRdb's, not the authors'. The sample table shows about 46,000 distinct CDR3 sequences, and 28% are seen once. Around 1.9% of the sample goes to the ten largest clones.

The CDR3 numbers 18 residues from cysteine through phenylalanine. Only the CDR3 DNA stays, 54 bases, in frame from base 1. Clipping removes 5 bases from V and 0 bases from J, with 10 as the unmatched junction base count. Via the germline V gene, CDR1 is SGHTA and CDR2 FQGTGA. This sequence uses TRBV7-3 and TRBJ2-6, with TRBD1 identical over 7 junction bases. Sequencing was carried out using naive CD4+ T cells sorted from blood. The label giving this sample's cell subset or site can be read as: naive CD4+ T cells, CD4+CD45RA+CD25-. The TCR sequence derives from a female donor with breast cancer. The bases read TGTGCCAGCAGCGGTACCGGGACAGCTAACTCTGGGGCCAACGTCCTGACTTTC. The resulting protein is CASSGTGTANSGANVLTF.